A selection of T cell receptor beta chains follows, all from one sample in a study of blood T cell repertoires in COVID-19. Here immunoSEQ multiplex PCR was the method, and the copy in TCRdb shows in-frame clones only, minus some. Of 200,000 to 250,000 clones listed, more than 75% are singletons. The sequencing input was peripheral blood. The receptors were sampled from a man aged 35 to 55 with active or convalescent COVID-19. The CDR3 runs from the conserved cysteine through the conserved F or W. D genes are given only for firm matches. Only part of the rows carry a size: once, few, many, or a class if the clone is expanded.

V gene	D gene	clone size	J gene	CDR3 DNA	CDR3 protein
TRBV13	NA	NA	TRBJ1-2	TGTGCCACCAAGGGGCCGGTACAGACCCATTATGGCTACACCTTC	CATKGPVQTHYGYTF
TRBV18	TRBD1	once	TRBJ1-2	TGTGCCAGCTCTCAAACCGGGACAGGGGGTGAAGCCCCATATGGCTACACCTTC	CASSQTGTGGEAPYGYTF
TRBV11-2	NA	NA	TRBJ2-3	TGTGCCAGCAGCTTAGGGGCGGGTACTAGCACAGATACGCAGTATTTT	CASSLGAGTSTDTQYF
TRBV27	NA	NA	TRBJ1-6	TGTGCCAGCAGTCCCCGGTCGCGGGTAGGGTCCCTCCACTTT	CASSPRSRVGSLHF
TRBV6-1	NA	NA	TRBJ1-2	TGTGCCAGCAGTGAAACAGGGTGGGGCTACACCTTC	CASSETGWGYTF
TRBV4-1	TRBD1	NA	TRBJ2-6	TGCGCCAGCAGCCGGGACAGGGTTGGTGGGGCCAACGTCCTGACTTTC	CASSRDRVGGANVLTF
TRBV12-3/TRBV12-4	NA	NA	TRBJ2-5	TGTGCCAGCAGTTACATCCAAGAGACCCAGTACTTC	CASSYIQETQYF
TRBV11-2	NA	few	TRBJ1-1	TGTGCCAGCAGCTTATCGGAAGGGGGGGCGAACACTGAAGCTTTCTTT	CASSLSEGGANTEAFF
TRBV5-4	TRBD1	NA	TRBJ1-5	TGTGCCAGCAGCTCCGGGACAGGGCAACAGCCCCAGCATTTT	CASSSGTGQQPQHF
TRBV5-1	NA	NA	TRBJ1-6	TGCGCCAGCAGCTTGCGCGGGGACCTCAATTCACCCCTCCACTTT	CASSLRGDLNSPLHF
TRBV18	NA	NA	TRBJ1-6	TGTGCCAGTTCGTCAGGAGGTGGCGATTCACCCCTCCACTTT	CASSSGGGDSPLHF
TRBV9	NA	NA	TRBJ2-1	TGTGCCAGCAGCCCTGTAGTCTCCTACAATGAGCAGTTCTTC	CASSPVVSYNEQFF
TRBV5-1	NA	few	TRBJ2-7	TGCGCCAGCAGCTATGGGACTCCCCTCGAGCAGTACTTC	CASSYGTPLEQYF
TRBV9	TRBD2	NA	TRBJ2-1	TGTGCCAGCAGCGAATTAGGGGCTAGCGGGACCAATGAGCAGTTCTTC	CASSELGASGTNEQFF
TRBV6-1	NA	NA	TRBJ1-6	TGTGCCAGCAGTGAACGACAGGTCTTCTATAATTCACCCCTCCACTTT	CASSERQVFYNSPLHF
TRBV28	TRBD1	NA	TRBJ1-4	TGTGCCAGCAGTCATCCGGACAGGAATGAAAAACTGTTTTTT	CASSHPDRNEKLFF
TRBV5-6	NA	NA	TRBJ2-7	TGTGCCAGCAGCTTGGTACTGCACGAGCAGTACTTC	CASSLVLHEQYF
TRBV19	TRBD1	NA	TRBJ2-2	TGTGCCAGTAGTTTCAGACAGGGGGCGACCGGGGAGCTGTTTTTT	CASSFRQGATGELFF
TRBV5-5	TRBD1	NA	TRBJ2-1	TGTGCCAGCAGCCGCGACAGGGTAGTAAATGAGCAGTTCTTC	CASSRDRVVNEQFF